This T cell receptor (beta chain) is drawn from a study of blood T cell repertoires in COVID-19. Authors' processing steps: Estimation of nucleated cell counts relied on the amplification of reference gene primers. Measured with immunoSEQ multiplex PCR; TCRdb has only the in-frame clones, and not every one. The DNA was the basis for D and trimming; V, J and clone size are from that table. Here the sample spans 200,000 to 250,000 clones, about 85% being singletons. In germline, CDR1 is LGHNA, CDR2 YSLEER. V was trimmed by 0 bases and J by 3 bases, leaving 9 bases between them. This CDR3 comprises 16 residues.

Material: PBMCs or T cells enriched from blood (not recorded which). The clonotype was recovered from a woman in her thirties who had recovered from COVID-19. The chain combines TRBV4-3 with TRBJ1-6; TRBD1 might be the D (5 bases). CDR3 sequence reads: CASSQDDSIYNSPLHF. The CDR3 nucleotides read TGCGCCAGCAGCCAAGATGACAGCATCTATAATTCACCCCTCCACTTT.